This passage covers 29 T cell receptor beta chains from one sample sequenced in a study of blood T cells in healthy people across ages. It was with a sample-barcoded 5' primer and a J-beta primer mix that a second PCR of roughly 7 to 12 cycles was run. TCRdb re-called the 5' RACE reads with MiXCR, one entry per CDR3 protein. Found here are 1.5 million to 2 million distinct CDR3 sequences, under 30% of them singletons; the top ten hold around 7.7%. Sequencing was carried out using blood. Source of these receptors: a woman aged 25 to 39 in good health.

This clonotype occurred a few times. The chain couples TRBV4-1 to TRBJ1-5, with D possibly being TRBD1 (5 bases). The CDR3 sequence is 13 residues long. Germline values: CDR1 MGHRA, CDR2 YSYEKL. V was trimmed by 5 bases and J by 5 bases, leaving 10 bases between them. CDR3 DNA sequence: TGCGCCAGCAGCGATGGGGGGGATCAGCCCCAGCATTTT. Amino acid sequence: CASSDGGDQPQHF.

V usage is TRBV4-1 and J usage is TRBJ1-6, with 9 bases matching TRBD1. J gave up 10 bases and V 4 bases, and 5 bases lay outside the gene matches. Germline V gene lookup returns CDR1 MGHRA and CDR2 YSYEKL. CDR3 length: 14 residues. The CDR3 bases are TGCGCCAGCAGCCCGGGACAGGGTTTGTCACCCCTCCACTTT. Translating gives CASSPGQGLSPLHF.

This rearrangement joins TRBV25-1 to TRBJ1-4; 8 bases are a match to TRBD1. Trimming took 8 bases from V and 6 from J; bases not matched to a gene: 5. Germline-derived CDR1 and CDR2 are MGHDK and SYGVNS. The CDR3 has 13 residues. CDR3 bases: TGTGCCAGCGGCGCAGGGGGCGATGAAAAACTGTTTTTT. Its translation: CASGAGGDEKLFF. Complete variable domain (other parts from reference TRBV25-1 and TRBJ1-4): EADIYQTPRYLVIGTGKKITLECSQTMGHDKMYWYQQDPGMELHLIHYSYGVNSTEKGDLSSESTVSRIRTEHFPLTLESARPSHTSQYLCASGAGGDEKLFFGSGTQLSVL.

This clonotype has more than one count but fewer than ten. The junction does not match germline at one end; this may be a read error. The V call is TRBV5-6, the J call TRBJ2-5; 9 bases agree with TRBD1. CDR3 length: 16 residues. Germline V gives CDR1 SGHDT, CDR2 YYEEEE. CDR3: CASSLEGQGLQGTQYF. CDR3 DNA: TGTGCCAGCAGCTTGGAGGGACAGGGTCTCCAAGGGACCCAGTACTTC.

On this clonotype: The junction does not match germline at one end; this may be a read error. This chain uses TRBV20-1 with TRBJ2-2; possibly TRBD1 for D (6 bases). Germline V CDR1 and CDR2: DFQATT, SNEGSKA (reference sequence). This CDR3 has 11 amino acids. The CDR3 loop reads CSAPKAGELFF. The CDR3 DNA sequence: TGCAGTGCTCCTAAGGCAGGGGAGTTGTTTTTT.

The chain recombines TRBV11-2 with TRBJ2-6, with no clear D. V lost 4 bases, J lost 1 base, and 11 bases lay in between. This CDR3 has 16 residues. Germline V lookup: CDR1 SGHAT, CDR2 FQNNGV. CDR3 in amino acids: CASSSRILSGANVLTF. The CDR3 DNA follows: TGTGCCAGCAGCTCCCGGATTCTTTCTGGGGCCAACGTCCTGACTTTC. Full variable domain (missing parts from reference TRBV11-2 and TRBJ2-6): EAGVAQSPRYKIIEKRQSVAFWCNPISGHATLYWYQQILGQGPKLLIQFQNNGVVDDSQLPKDRFSAERLKGVDSTLKIQPAKLEDSAVYLCASSSRILSGANVLTFGAGSRLTVL.

As DNA, the CDR3 is TGCGCCAGCAGCCGGCTGGGGGACCCTGAAGCTTTCTTT. Protein product: CASSRLGDPEAFF. V and J are TRBV5-1 and TRBJ1-1; D may be TRBD1 (5 bases). V was shortened by 4 bases and J by 6 bases, with 13 bases between the two germline ends. CDR3 length: 13 amino acids. In germline, CDR1 is SGHRS, CDR2 YFSETQ.

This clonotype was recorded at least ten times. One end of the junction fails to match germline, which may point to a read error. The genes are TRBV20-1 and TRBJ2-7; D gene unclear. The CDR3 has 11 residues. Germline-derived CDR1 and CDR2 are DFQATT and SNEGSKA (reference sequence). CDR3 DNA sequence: TGCAGTGCTGATGACTCCTCCGAGCAGTACTTC. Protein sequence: CSADDSSEQYF.

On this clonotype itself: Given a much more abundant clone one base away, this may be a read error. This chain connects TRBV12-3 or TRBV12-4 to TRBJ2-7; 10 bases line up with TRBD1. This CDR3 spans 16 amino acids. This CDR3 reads CVSSRRSGTGVIEQYF. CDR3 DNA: TGTGTCAGCAGTCGTCGTTCCGGGACAGGGGTGATCGAGCAGTACTTC.

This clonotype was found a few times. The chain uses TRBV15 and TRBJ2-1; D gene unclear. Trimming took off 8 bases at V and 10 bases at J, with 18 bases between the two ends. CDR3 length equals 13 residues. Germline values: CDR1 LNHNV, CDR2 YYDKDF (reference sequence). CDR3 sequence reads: CATSPSALMEQFF. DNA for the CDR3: TGTGCCACCTCGCCGAGCGCCCTGATGGAGCAGTTCTTC.

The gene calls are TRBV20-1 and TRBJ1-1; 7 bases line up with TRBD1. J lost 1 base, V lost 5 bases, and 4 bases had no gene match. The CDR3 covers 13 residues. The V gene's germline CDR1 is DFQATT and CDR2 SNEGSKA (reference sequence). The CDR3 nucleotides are TGCAGTGCTGGTGGGACAGCGAACACTGAAGCTTTCTTT. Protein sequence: CSAGGTANTEAFF.

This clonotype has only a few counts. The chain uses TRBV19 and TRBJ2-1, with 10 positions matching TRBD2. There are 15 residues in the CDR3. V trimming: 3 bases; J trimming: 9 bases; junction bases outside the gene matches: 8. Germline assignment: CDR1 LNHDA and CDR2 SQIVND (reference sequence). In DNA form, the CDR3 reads TGTGCCAGTAGTATGACTAGCGGGTCCGTGAGTGAGCAGTTCTTC. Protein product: CASSMTSGSVSEQFF. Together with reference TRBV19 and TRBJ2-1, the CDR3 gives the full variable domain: DGGITQSPKYLFRKEGQNVTLSCEQNLNHDAMYWYRQDPGQGLRLIYYSQIVNDFQKGDIAEGYSVSREKKESFPLTVTSAQKNPTAFYLCASSMTSGSVSEQFFGPGTRLTVL.

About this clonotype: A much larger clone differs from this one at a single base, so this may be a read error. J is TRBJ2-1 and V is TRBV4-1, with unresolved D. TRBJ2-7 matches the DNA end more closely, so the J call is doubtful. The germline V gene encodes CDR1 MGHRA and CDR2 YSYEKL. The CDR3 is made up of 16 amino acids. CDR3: CASSSSEPSSYNEQYF. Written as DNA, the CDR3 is TGCGCCAGCAGCTCCAGCGAGCCGAGCTCCTACAATGAGCAGTACTTC.

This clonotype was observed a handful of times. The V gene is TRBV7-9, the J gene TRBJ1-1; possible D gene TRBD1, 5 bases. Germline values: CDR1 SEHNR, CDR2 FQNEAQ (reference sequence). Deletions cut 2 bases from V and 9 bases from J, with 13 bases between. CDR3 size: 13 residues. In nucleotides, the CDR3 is TGTGCCAGCAGCTTATCGGATGGGGGAAAAGCTTTCTTT. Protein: CASSLSDGGKAFF.

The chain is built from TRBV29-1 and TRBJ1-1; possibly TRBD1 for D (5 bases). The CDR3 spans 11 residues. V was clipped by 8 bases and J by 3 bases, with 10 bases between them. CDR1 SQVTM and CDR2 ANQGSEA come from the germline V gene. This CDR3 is CSTEGDTEAFF. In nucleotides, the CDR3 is TGCAGCACAGAAGGGGACACTGAAGCTTTCTTT.

The chain's CDR3 is CASSPPQRLAGHYEQYF. The CDR3 coding sequence is TGTGCCAGCTCTCCCCCTCAAAGACTAGCGGGACATTACGAGCAGTACTTC. The V and J genes are TRBV18 and TRBJ2-7; 11 positions agree with TRBD2. V was clipped by 6 bases and J by 4 bases; unmatched bases: 14. This CDR3 region has 17 residues. CDR1 is KGHSH, CDR2 LQKENI, per germline.

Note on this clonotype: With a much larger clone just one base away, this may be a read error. The DNA for the CDR3 is TGCAGTACTAGAGACTACAATGAGCAGTTCTTC. Translation: CSTRDYNEQFF. The rearrangement links TRBV20-1 to TRBJ2-1; D perhaps matches TRBD2 (5 bases). Germline V gives CDR1 DFQATT, CDR2 SNEGSKA (reference sequence). The CDR3 extends over 11 amino acids.

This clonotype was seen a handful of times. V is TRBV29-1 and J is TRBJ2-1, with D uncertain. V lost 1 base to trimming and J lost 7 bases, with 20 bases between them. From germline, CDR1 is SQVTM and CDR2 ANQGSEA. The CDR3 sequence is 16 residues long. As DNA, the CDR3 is TGCAGCGTTGAAGTCATTCGGCGGACCCGAGGAAATGAGCAGTTCTTC. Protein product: CSVEVIRRTRGNEQFF.

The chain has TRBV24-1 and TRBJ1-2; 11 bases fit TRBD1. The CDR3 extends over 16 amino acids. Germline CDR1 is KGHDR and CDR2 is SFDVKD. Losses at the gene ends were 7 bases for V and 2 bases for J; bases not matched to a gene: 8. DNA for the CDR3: TGTGCCACCAGCGACCGGAGGGACAGGGGGAACTATGGCTACACCTTC. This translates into CATSDRRDRGNYGYTF.

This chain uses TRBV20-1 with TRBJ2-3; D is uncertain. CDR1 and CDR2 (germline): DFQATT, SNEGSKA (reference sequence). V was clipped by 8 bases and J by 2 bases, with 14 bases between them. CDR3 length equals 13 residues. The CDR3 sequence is CSCGRSYTDTQYF. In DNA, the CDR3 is TGCAGTTGCGGCAGGTCATACACAGATACGCAGTATTTT.

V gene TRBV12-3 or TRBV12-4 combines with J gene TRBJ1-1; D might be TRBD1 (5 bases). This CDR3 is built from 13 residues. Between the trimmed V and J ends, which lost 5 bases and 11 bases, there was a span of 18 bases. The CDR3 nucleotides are TGTGCCAGCAGTCCCGGGACCCCCGTCACGGCTTTCTTT. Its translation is CASSPGTPVTAFF.

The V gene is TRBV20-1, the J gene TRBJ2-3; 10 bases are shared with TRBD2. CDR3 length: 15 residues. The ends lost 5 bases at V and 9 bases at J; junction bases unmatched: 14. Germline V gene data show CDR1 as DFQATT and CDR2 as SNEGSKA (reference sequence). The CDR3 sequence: CSAPEIAGGLATQYF. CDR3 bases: TGCAGTGCTCCCGAGATAGCGGGGGGCCTAGCCACGCAGTATTTT.

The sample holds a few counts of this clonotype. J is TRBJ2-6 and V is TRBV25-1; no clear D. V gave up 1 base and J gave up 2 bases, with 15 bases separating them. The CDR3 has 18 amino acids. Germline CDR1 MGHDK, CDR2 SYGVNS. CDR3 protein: CASSEWLREVPGANVLTF. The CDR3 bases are TGTGCCAGCAGTGAATGGCTGCGAGAGGTCCCTGGGGCCAACGTCCTGACTTTC.

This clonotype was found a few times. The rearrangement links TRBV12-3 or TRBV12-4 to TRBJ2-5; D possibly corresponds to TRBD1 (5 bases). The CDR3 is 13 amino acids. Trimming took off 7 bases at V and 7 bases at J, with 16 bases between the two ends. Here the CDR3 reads CASTQGVWGTQYF. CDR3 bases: TGTGCCAGCACCCAAGGGGTTTGGGGGACCCAGTACTTC.

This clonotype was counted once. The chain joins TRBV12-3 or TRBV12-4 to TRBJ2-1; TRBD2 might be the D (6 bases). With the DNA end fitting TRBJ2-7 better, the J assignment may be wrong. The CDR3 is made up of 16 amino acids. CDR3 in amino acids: CANSSRDSDSYNEQYF. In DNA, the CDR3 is TGTGCCAACAGCTCCCGGGACTCCGACTCCTACAATGAGCAGTACTTC.

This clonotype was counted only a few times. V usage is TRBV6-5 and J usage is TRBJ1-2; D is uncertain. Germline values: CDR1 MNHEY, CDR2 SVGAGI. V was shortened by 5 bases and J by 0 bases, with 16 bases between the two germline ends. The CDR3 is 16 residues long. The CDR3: CASSRTTRAPNYGYTF. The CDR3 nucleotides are TGTGCCAGCAGTCGGACGACGCGGGCCCCTAACTATGGCTACACCTTC.

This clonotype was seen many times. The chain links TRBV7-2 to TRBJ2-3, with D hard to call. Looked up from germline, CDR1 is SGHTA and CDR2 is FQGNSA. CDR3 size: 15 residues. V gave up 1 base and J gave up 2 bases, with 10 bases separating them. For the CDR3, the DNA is TGTGCCAGCAGCTTAGACGGCTTGCCCACAGATACGCAGTATTTT. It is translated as CASSLDGLPTDTQYF.

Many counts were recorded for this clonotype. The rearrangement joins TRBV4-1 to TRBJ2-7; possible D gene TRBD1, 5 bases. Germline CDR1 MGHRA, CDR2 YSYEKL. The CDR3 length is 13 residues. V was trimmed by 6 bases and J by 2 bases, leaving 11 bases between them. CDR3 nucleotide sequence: TGCGCCAGCAGTGAGACAGTCCCCTACGAGCAGTACTTC. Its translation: CASSETVPYEQYF.

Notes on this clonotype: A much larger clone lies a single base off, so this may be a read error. The CDR3 spells CASSFRIEQDF. The CDR3 region has the DNA TGTGCCAGCAGTTTCAGGATTGAGCAGGACTTC. The chain has TRBV28 and TRBJ2-7; no definite D call. The CDR3 is made up of 11 amino acids. Per the germline V gene, CDR1 is MDHEN and CDR2 is SYDVKM.